This T cell receptor (beta chain) comes out of a study of cytomegalovirus exposure and HLA in healthy donors. Study-wide points: As a later analysis revealed, the rate of TCR association differed by HLA locus, with DRB1 most and HLA-C fewest. Some V segments, including TRBV6-2 and TRBV6-3, were excluded as indistinguishable.

A remark on this clone: Its matching antigen is unknown.

The CDR3 extends over 14 amino acids. Trimming left V 1 base short and J 0 bases short, with 7 bases between. Germline CDR1 reads SGHVS; CDR2 reads FNYEAQ. The primer mix had 60 Vbeta and 13 Jbeta primers. Only in-frame clones appear in the TCRdb table, and some are missing; sequencing was by immunoSEQ multiplex PCR. The sample data list about 110,000 clones. The rearrangement joins TRBV7-6 to TRBJ2-7; possible D gene TRBD2, 6 bases. Sequenced input: PBMCs. The source of this sequence is a man in his forties or fifties in good health and CMV-seropositive. The CDR3 bases are TGTGCCAGCAGCTTAGGGGACTTCTCCTACGAGCAGTACTTC. It codes for CASSLGDFSYEQYF.